The 24 T cell receptor beta chains below come from one sample, sequenced in a study of breast tumors, draining lymph nodes, adjacent tissues. MiXCR, run by TCRdb on the multiplex PCR reads, gives a single entry per CDR3 protein. The sample yields about 14,000 distinct CDR3 sequences, roughly 60% seen once. The sequenced sample consisted of tumor-adjacent breast tissue. All receptors derive from a female donor with breast cancer. Some clones in this sample may be carry-over from other donors' samples.

The V call is TRBV9, the J call TRBJ1-4; D call uncertain. Germline CDR1 and CDR2: SGDLS and YYNGEE. V dropped 4 bases and J dropped 1 base, with 8 bases sitting between them. The CDR3 consists of 14 residues. The CDR3 DNA reads as TGTGCCAGCAGCCTCCCCGGAACTAATGAAAAACTGTTTTTT. It codes for CASSLPGTNEKLFF.

J is TRBJ2-1 and V is TRBV9, with a weak D call TRBD2 (6 bases). Per germline, CDR1 SGDLS and CDR2 YYNGEE. V was clipped by 0 bases and J by 2 bases, with 18 bases between them. This CDR3 region has 18 residues. Here the CDR3 DNA reads TGTGCCAGCAGCGTAGGTTCGATGGTGGTAGCGGCCTACAATGAGCAGTTCTTC. Protein sequence: CASSVGSMVVAAYNEQFF.

This rearrangement joins TRBV20-1 to TRBJ2-5; a possible D gene is TRBD1 (6 bases). The CDR3 consists of 12 residues. The V gene's germline CDR1 is DFQATT and CDR2 SNEGSKA (reference sequence). Trimming shortened V by 2 bases and J by 5 bases, and 9 bases separated the two germline ends. Written as DNA, the CDR3 is TGCAGTGCTAGACGGCAGGGGGAGACCCAGTACTTC. This gives the protein CSARRQGETQYF.

J is TRBJ1-3 and V is TRBV7-6, with a tentative D call TRBD1 (5 bases). Trimming shortened V by 5 bases and J by 3 bases, and 17 bases separated the two germline ends. The CDR3 runs 16 residues. In germline, CDR1 is SGHVS, CDR2 FNYEAQ. In DNA, the CDR3 is TGTGCCAGCAGCGAGACTGGGAGGGGAAGTGGAAACACCATATATTTT. Translated, it gives CASSETGRGSGNTIYF.

This clonotype appeared many times. This chain links TRBV2 with TRBJ2-1, with TRBD2 identical over 7 bases. Trimming took 6 bases from V and 5 from J; bases not matched to a gene: 7. The CDR3 has 14 amino acids. The germline CDR1 and CDR2 sequences are SNHLY and FYNNEI. The CDR3 DNA reads TGTGCCAGCAGCGGGGGACTATACGACAATGAGCAGTTCTTC. Its protein product is CASSGGLYDNEQFF.

CDR3 residues: CATSREAGTTHEQYF. The CDR3 DNA follows: TGTGCCACCAGCAGAGAGGCCGGGACAACCCACGAGCAGTACTTC. The chain is built from TRBV15 and TRBJ2-7; tentative D call: TRBD1 (6 bases). There are 15 residues in the CDR3. Germline lookup yields CDR1 LNHNV and CDR2 YYDKDF (reference sequence). V was pared by 0 bases and J by 5 bases, with 14 bases between.

The chain is built from TRBV5-1 and TRBJ2-2; D uncertain. This CDR3 contains 14 residues. Germline CDR1 SGHRS, CDR2 YFSETQ. V lost 1 base and J lost 5, with 9 bases in between. The CDR3 DNA sequence: TGCGCCAGCAGCTTGTCCCTGGGGACCGGGGAGCTGTTTTTT. Amino acid sequence: CASSLSLGTGELFF.

The DNA for the CDR3 is TGTGCCAGCAGCGTAGGACCTACCACAGATACGCAGTATTTT. This codes for CASSVGPTTDTQYF. V and J are TRBV9 and TRBJ2-3; D is ambiguous. This CDR3 contains 14 residues. V lost 0 bases to trimming and J lost 2 bases, with 7 bases between them. In germline, CDR1 is SGDLS, CDR2 YYNGEE.

This clonotype was counted once. The V gene is TRBV19, the J gene TRBJ2-3, with D possibly TRBD2 on 5 matching bases. The V and J ends lost 2 bases and 4 bases respectively, with 19 bases between them. Looked up from germline, CDR1 is LNHDA and CDR2 is SQIVND (reference sequence). The CDR3 is 17 amino acids. CDR3 amino acids: CASSISSPGLMADTQYF. CDR3 in DNA: TGTGCCAGTAGTATAAGCTCCCCGGGGTTGATGGCAGATACGCAGTATTTT.

The V gene is TRBV7-8, the J gene TRBJ1-6, with D possibly matching TRBD1 (6 bases). The CDR3 covers 16 residues. CDR1 is SGHVS, CDR2 FQNEAQ, per germline. V was pared by 1 base and J by 7 bases, with 14 bases between. The CDR3 nucleotides read TGTGCCAGCAGCTTAGAGGCAGGGGTGCAGAATTCACCCCTCCACTTT. It specifies CASSLEAGVQNSPLHF.

This clonotype appeared a few times. The chain combines TRBV4-1 with TRBJ2-3, with no clear D. The CDR3 sequence is 11 residues long. The germline V gene encodes CDR1 MGHRA and CDR2 YSYEKL. V was clipped by 3 bases and J by 5 bases, with 3 bases between them. The chain's CDR3 is CASSQGDTQYF. Here the CDR3 DNA reads TGCGCCAGCAGCCAGGGAGATACGCAGTATTTT.

This clonotype was counted at least ten times. The chain employs TRBV6-5 and TRBJ2-7; 8 bases line up with TRBD1. CDR3 length: 12 residues. Trimming removed 5 bases from V and 11 bases from J; junction bases left unmatched: 8. CDR1 is MNHEY and CDR2 is SVGAGI in the germline V gene. The CDR3 here is CASSLKTGVEYF. In nucleotides, the CDR3 is TGTGCCAGCAGTCTCAAGACAGGGGTGGAGTACTTC.

Ten or more counts support this clonotype. CDR3 sequence reads: CASSGYGGGNYGYTF. In DNA, the CDR3 is TGTGCCAGCAGCGGGTATGGGGGTGGTAACTATGGCTACACCTTC. V is TRBV9 and J is TRBJ1-2; perhaps TRBD1 as D (5 bases). CDR1 is SGDLS and CDR2 is YYNGEE in the germline V gene. This CDR3 has 15 residues. Trimming removed 3 bases from V and 1 base from J, with 13 bases in between.

The chain recombines TRBV10-3 with TRBJ1-2; D is possibly TRBD1 (5 bases). V lost 7 bases, J lost 1 base, and 19 bases lay in between. The CDR3 sequence is 16 residues long. Per the germline V gene, CDR1 is ENHRY and CDR2 is SYGVKD. The CDR3 coding sequence is TGTGCCATCAATGGGGAGACGGGGACGGTTAACTATGGCTACACCTTC. Encoded protein: CAINGETGTVNYGYTF.

The chain employs TRBV15 and TRBJ2-7, with TRBD2 identical over 7 bases. CDR3 size: 15 residues. Per the germline V gene, CDR1 is LNHNV and CDR2 is YYDKDF (reference sequence). Losses at the gene ends were 3 bases for V and 4 bases for J; bases not matched to a gene: 9. DNA for the CDR3: TGTGCCACCAGCAGTCCAGCGGGATTCTTGTACGAGCAGTACTTC. Protein sequence: CATSSPAGFLYEQYF.

In this sample, this clonotype turned up many times. V and J are TRBV5-1 and TRBJ2-5, with TRBD1 matching over 10 bases. The germline V gene encodes CDR1 SGHRS and CDR2 YFSETQ. CDR3 length equals 14 residues. Trimming cost V 5 bases and J 8 bases; bases outside gene matches: 9. For the CDR3, the DNA is TGCGCCAGCAGACGGACAGGGGGGCAGGACACCCAGTACTTC. It encodes CASRRTGGQDTQYF.

The chain joins TRBV9 to TRBJ2-7, with no clear D. This CDR3 has 12 amino acids. Between the trimmed V and J ends, which lost 4 bases and 0 bases, there was a span of 5 bases. Germline-derived CDR1 and CDR2 are SGDLS and YYNGEE. The CDR3 region has the DNA TGTGCCAGCAGCCCTTCCTCCTACGAGCAGTACTTC. This encodes CASSPSSYEQYF.

The V gene is TRBV19, the J gene TRBJ1-2, with D unresolved. CDR1 and CDR2 from the germline V gene are LNHDA and SQIVND (reference sequence). V dropped 3 bases and J dropped 3 bases, with 14 bases sitting between them. CDR3 length: 15 residues. The CDR3 spells CASSILAGGHYGYTF. For the CDR3, the DNA is TGTGCCAGTAGTATTCTCGCGGGAGGTCACTATGGCTACACCTTC. Full variable domain (outside the CDR3, taken from reference TRBV19 and TRBJ1-2): DGGITQSPKYLFRKEGQNVTLSCEQNLNHDAMYWYRQDPGQGLRLIYYSQIVNDFQKGDIAEGYSVSREKKESFPLTVTSAQKNPTAFYLCASSILAGGHYGYTFGSGTRLTVV.

This clonotype was seen at least ten times. A clone one base away is much larger, so this may be a read error. V is TRBV6-1 and J is TRBJ2-7, with D possibly matching TRBD1 (5 bases). Germline V gives CDR1 MNHNS, CDR2 SASEGT. The CDR3 extends over 16 amino acids. Trimming took off 5 bases at V and 7 bases at J, with 24 bases between the two ends. CDR3 bases: TGTGCCAGCAGTCAATTAACGCAGGGCCCTCCTGGGGAGCAGTACTTC. This codes for CASSQLTQGPPGEQYF.

CDR3 loop: CASSEPDFQDLGETQYF. In DNA, the CDR3 is TGCGCCAGCAGTGAGCCGGATTTCCAGGACCTCGGGGAGACCCAGTACTTC. The chain couples TRBV10-2 to TRBJ2-5; D not resolved. Looked up from germline, CDR1 is WSHSY and CDR2 is SAAADI. The CDR3 is 17 amino acids. Between the trimmed V and J ends, which lost 2 bases and 5 bases, there was a span of 21 bases.

The chain combines TRBV7-6 with TRBJ2-7; either TRBD1 or TRBD2 may supply D (5 bases each). The ends were cut back, 4 bases at V and 6 bases at J, with 10 bases in the middle. There are 12 residues in the CDR3. Germline values: CDR1 SGHVS, CDR2 FNYEAQ. CDR3 amino acids: CASSSSGTEQYF. The CDR3 DNA reads as TGTGCCAGCAGCTCCTCAGGGACCGAGCAGTACTTC.

In this sample, this clonotype turned up many times. The V call is TRBV30, the J call TRBJ2-1; 12 bases map to TRBD2. Germline V lookup: CDR1 GTSNPN, CDR2 SVGIG (reference sequence). This CDR3 contains 14 residues. With 1 base clipped from V and 8 bases from J, the junction kept 3 bases outside the gene matches. The CDR3 DNA reads as TGTGCCTGGAGTGCCGGACTAGCGGGATATGAGCAGTTCTTC. It is translated as CAWSAGLAGYEQFF. Combining the CDR3 with reference TRBV30 and TRBJ2-1 gives the whole variable domain SQTIHQWPATLVQPVGSPLSLECTVEGTSNPNLYWYRQAAGRGLQLLFYSVGIGQISSEVPQNLSASRPQDRQFILSSKKLLLSDSGFYLCAWSAGLAGYEQFFGPGTRLTVL.

J is TRBJ1-1 and V is TRBV2, with a weak D call TRBD1 (5 bases). The length of the CDR3 is 14 residues. CDR1 is SNHLY and CDR2 is FYNNEI in the germline V gene. Trimming took 6 bases from V and 4 from J, leaving 15 bases between them. The CDR3 is CASRGVGAGTEAFF. CDR3 DNA: TGTGCCAGCAGGGGGGTGGGCGCGGGCACTGAAGCTTTCTTT. Combining the CDR3 with reference TRBV2 and TRBJ1-1 gives the whole variable domain EPEVTQTPSHQVTQMGQEVILRCVPISNHLYFYWYRQILGQKVEFLVSFYNNEISEKSEIFDDQFSVERPDGSNFTLKIRSTKLEDSAMYFCASRGVGAGTEAFFGQGTRLTVV.

Concerning this clonotype: An end of the junction differs from the germline gene, which may be a read error. The chain uses TRBV2 and TRBJ2-7; D perhaps matches TRBD1 (6 bases). The CDR3 consists of 15 residues. CDR1 SNHLY and CDR2 FYNNEI come from the germline V gene. The CDR3 DNA is TGTGCCAGCAGTGAACGGGACACGGGGTCCGCGAGCAACTCCTGG. This encodes CASSERDTGSASNSW. The complete variable domain, with remaining parts taken from reference TRBV2 and TRBJ2-7, reads EPEVTQTPSHQVTQMGQEVILRCVPISNHLYFYWYRQILGQKVEFLVSFYNNEISEKSEIFDDQFSVERPDGSNFTLKIRSTKLEDSAMYFCASSERDTGSASNSWGPGTRLTVT.